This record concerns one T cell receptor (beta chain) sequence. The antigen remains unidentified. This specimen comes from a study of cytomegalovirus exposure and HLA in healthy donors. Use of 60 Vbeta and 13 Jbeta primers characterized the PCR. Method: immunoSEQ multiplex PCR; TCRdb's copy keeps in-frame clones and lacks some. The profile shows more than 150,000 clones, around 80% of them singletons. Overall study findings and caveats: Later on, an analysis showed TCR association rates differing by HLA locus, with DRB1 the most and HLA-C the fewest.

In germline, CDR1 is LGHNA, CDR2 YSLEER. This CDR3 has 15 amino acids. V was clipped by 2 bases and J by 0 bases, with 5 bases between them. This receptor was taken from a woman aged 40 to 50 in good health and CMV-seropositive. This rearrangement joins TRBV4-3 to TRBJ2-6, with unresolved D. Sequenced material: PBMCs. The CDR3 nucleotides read TGCGCCAGCAGCCAACCAAACTCTGGGGCCAACGTCCTGACTTTC. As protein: CASSQPNSGANVLTF.